This is a list of T cell receptor beta chains from one sample in a study of blood T cells in healthy people across ages. Using its own MiXCR run on the 5' RACE reads, TCRdb lists one record per CDR3 protein. The table has some 900,000 distinct CDR3 sequences, around 48% seen once. The material sequenced was blood. The receptor set was obtained from a young man in good health. CDR3s include the opening cysteine and the closing phenylalanine or tryptophan. The D gene is left open where the match is weak. Only part of the rows carry a size: once, few, many, or a class if the clone is expanded.

>TRBD2|NA|TRBV28|TRBJ2-5
TGTGCCAGCACCTTCGGGGGTCGCGGGGGAGAGACCCAGTACTTC
CASTFGGRGGETQYF
>NA|NA|TRBV4-3|TRBJ2-2
TGCGCCAGCAGCCAAGTACAGGCAAACACCGGGGAGCTGTTTTTT
CASSQVQANTGELFF
>NA|few|TRBV4-1|TRBJ1-2
TGCGCCAGCAACCTCGGACAGTTGTCTAACTATGGCTACACCTTC
CASNLGQLSNYGYTF
>NA|NA|TRBV24-1|TRBJ2-7
TGTGCCACCGGTGACCGACGGGGAAGAGGGGACCGGAACGAGCAGTACTTC
CATGDRRGRGDRNEQYF
>NA|few|TRBV6-1|TRBJ1-2
TGTGCCAGCAGCTTCGGGGAGGAGACAGTATATGGCTACACCTTC
CASSFGEETVYGYTF
>NA|few|TRBV20-1|TRBJ2-7
TGCAGTGCTATGCCCGAGTCCGGGCTCTACGAGCAGTACTTC
CSAMPESGLYEQYF
>NA|NA|TRBV5-5|TRBJ2-7
TGTGCCAGCAGGTCTTCGGGGCAGGCCTCCTACGAGCAGTACTTC
CASRSSGQASYEQYF
>NA|NA|TRBV4-2|TRBJ2-1
TGTGCCAGCAGCCAAGATCTAAGGGCTAGCTCCTACAATGAGCAGTTCTTC
CASSQDLRASSYNEQFF
>TRBD1|few|TRBV20-1|TRBJ1-6
TGCAGTGTGACAGGGTATAATTCACCCCTCCACTTT
CSVTGYNSPLHF
>NA|many|TRBV2|TRBJ1-5
TGTGCCAGCAGTGAAGTAGACAGAAGCAATCAGCCCCAGCATTTT
CASSEVDRSNQPQHF
>NA|NA|TRBV12-3/TRBV12-4|TRBJ2-7
TGTACCAGCAGTCCTATGGGCCGGTCCTACAATGAGCAGTACTTC
CTSSPMGRSYNEQYF
>NA|NA|TRBV25-1|TRBJ1-6
TGTGCCAGCAGTGCTCTAGGACGGGATAATTCACCCCTCCACTTT
CASSALGRDNSPLHF
>TRBD2|NA|TRBV27|TRBJ2-7
TGTGCCAGCAGTAAAAGCGGGGGGTCCGGTTACGAGCAGTACTTC
CASSKSGGSGYEQYF
>TRBD1|NA|TRBV2|TRBJ2-2
TGTGCCAGCTCGGGACAGATTAGCACCGGGGAGCTGTTTTTT
CASSGQISTGELFF
>TRBD2|NA|TRBV5-1|TRBJ2-3
TGCGCCAGCAGCTTGGACGGGAGGAGCACAGATACGCAGTATTTT
CASSLDGRSTDTQYF
>NA|NA|TRBV4-2|TRBJ2-1
TGTGCCAGCAGCCAAGATCTTAGGACAGTTAGGTTCTTC
CASSQDLRTVRFF
>NA|NA|TRBV11-1|TRBJ2-5
TGTGCCAGCAGCCAAACGGGCTCCAGCTCCTACAATGAGCAGTACTTC
CASSQTGSSSYNEQYF
>NA|NA|TRBV5-8|TRBJ2-1
TGTGCCAGCAGCATACAGGTAACTGAGCAGTTCTTC
CASSIQVTEQFF
>NA|NA|TRBV6-5|TRBJ1-6
TGTGCCAGCAGGGGTGCTAGGAGCTCCTATAATTCACCCCTCCACTTT
CASRGARSSYNSPLHF
>TRBD1|NA|TRBV29-1|TRBJ1-2
TGCAGCGTTCCACCGGGACAGGGAACCTATGGCTACACCTTC
CSVPPGQGTYGYTF
>TRBD1|NA|TRBV27|TRBJ1-2
TGTGCCAGCAGTTCCCGAAACCCTGGACAGGGGGGCTATGGCTACACCTTC
CASSSRNPGQGGYGYTF
>NA|NA|TRBV6-6|TRBJ1-4
TGTGCCAGCAGTTACGCTACCGTCGGAAACGAAAAACTGTTTTTT
CASSYATVGNEKLFF
>TRBD2|once|TRBV4-2|TRBJ2-7
TGTGCCAGCAGCACCACCCGGGGGGACCCTCGCGAGCAGTACTTC
CASSTTRGDPREQYF